Each of the 10 T cell receptor beta chains below was sequenced from the same sample in a study of T cell clones after liver transplantation. Profiling relied on immunoSEQ multiplex PCR, and the TCRdb table lists in-frame clones only, not all of them. The table lists around 18,000 clones, more than 80% of them singletons. The source material was CD8+ T cells from blood, sampled 45 to 47 months after liver transplant. Receptor source: a human patient who received a liver transplant. Some T cells may arise from the graft donor.

This chain links TRBV27 with TRBJ2-5; D tentatively fits TRBD1 or TRBD2 (5 bases each). V dropped 10 bases and J dropped 5 bases, with 20 bases sitting between them. Germline V lookup: CDR1 MNHEY, CDR2 SMNVEV (reference sequence). The CDR3 loop spans 14 amino acids. The CDR3 region is CATSPRGPKETQYF. The DNA of the CDR3 is TGTGCCACCAGCCCCCGGGGACCTAAGGAGACCCAGTACTTC.

In this sample, this clone is large. This chain connects TRBV28 to TRBJ2-1, with 11 bases fitting TRBD2. V shed 6 bases, J shed 9 bases, and the junction held 7 bases outside the gene matches. CDR3 length equals 14 residues. The germline gives CDR1 MDHEN, CDR2 SYDVKM. CDR3 protein: CASSRLAGTPEQFF. DNA of the CDR3: TGTGCCAGCAGCCGACTAGCGGGGACGCCTGAGCAGTTCTTC.

The chain couples TRBV12-2 to TRBJ2-2. TRBV12-2 is designated a pseudogene. The CDR3 contains 16 residues. CDR3 residues: CASRPRRQANTGELFF. The CDR3 bases are TGTGCAAGTCGCCCCCGGCGGCAGGCGAACACCGGGGAGCTGTTTTTT.

This chain joins TRBV7-9 and TRBJ1-1, with D perhaps TRBD1 (6 bases). Germline CDR1 reads SEHNR; CDR2 reads FQNEAQ (reference sequence). V was pared by 5 bases and J by 5 bases, with 18 bases between. The CDR3 contains 15 residues. The CDR3 region has the DNA TGTGCCAGCAGCGGTGTCGTGTACAGGGAAACTGAAGCTTTCTTT. Protein sequence: CASSGVVYRETEAFF.

The J gene is TRBJ1-1, the V gene TRBV5-1, with unresolved D. The CDR3 has 14 residues. CDR1 SGHRS and CDR2 YFSETQ come from the germline V gene. Trimming took off 4 bases at V and 4 bases at J, with 14 bases between the two ends. The DNA of the CDR3 is TGCGCCAGCAGCCCCTCCGGAGGGAGCACTGAAGCTTTCTTT. This translates into CASSPSGGSTEAFF.

The chain uses TRBV19 and TRBJ2-7; the match to TRBD1 covers 11 bases. CDR1 and CDR2 (germline): LNHDA, SQIVND (reference sequence). The CDR3 sequence is 13 residues long. With V trimmed by 4 bases and J by 7 bases, 3 bases remained unmatched. CDR3 sequence reads: CASSTGTGGEQYF. In nucleotides, the CDR3 is TGTGCCAGTAGTACCGGGACAGGGGGTGAGCAGTACTTC.

In its sample, this clone was seen once. This chain uses TRBV11-2 with TRBJ2-1; no clear D gene. The germline V gene encodes CDR1 SGHAT and CDR2 FQNNGV. The CDR3 loop spans 18 amino acids. V was clipped by 1 base and J by 0 bases, with 16 bases between them. The CDR3 bases are TGTGCCAGCAGCTTAGTCGGATTCGCGACATACTCCTACAATGAGCAGTTCTTC. Translating gives CASSLVGFATYSYNEQFF.

The chain is built from TRBV4-1 and TRBJ1-1; TRBD1 agrees at 8 bases. The ends lost 3 bases at V and 4 bases at J; junction bases unmatched: 4. Germline CDR1 and CDR2: MGHRA and YSYEKL. The CDR3 loop spans 14 amino acids. The CDR3 coding sequence is TGCGCCAGCAGCCAGGCAGGGGGCGTCACTGAAGCTTTCTTT. Protein: CASSQAGGVTEAFF.

The V call is TRBV11-2, the J call TRBJ2-5, with D unresolved. The CDR3 is 15 residues long. V was clipped by 5 bases and J by 3 bases, with 16 bases between them. Germline loops: CDR1 SGHAT, CDR2 FQNNGV. DNA for the CDR3: TGTGCCAGCAGCCCTCATTCTTTAGTTGAAGAGACCCAGTACTTC. Its protein product is CASSPHSLVEETQYF.

V is TRBV9 and J is TRBJ2-2; 13 nucleotides match TRBD2. The CDR3 has 18 amino acids. Germline assignment: CDR1 SGDLS and CDR2 YYNGEE. The junction had 6 bases not matched to a gene; V was cut back by 1 base and J by 3 bases. The CDR3 coding sequence is TGTGCCAGCAGCGTACCCGGACTAGCGGGAGACCACACCGGGGAGCTGTTTTTT. As protein: CASSVPGLAGDHTGELFF.